The 21 T cell receptor beta chains presented below share a single source sample, sequenced in a study of T cells in narcolepsy. Using immunoSEQ multiplex PCR, the repertoire was profiled, and TCRdb retains in-frame clones only, with some absent. The data show over 30,000 clones, with roughly 84% seen just once and 1.5% to 2% held by the top ten. The sequenced sample was CD45RA- memory CD4+ T cells from PBMCs. The receptors originated from a human donor with narcolepsy.

Comments on this clone: The same CDR3 is also encoded by other DNA sequences in this sample. J is TRBJ2-2 and V is TRBV7-3; no clear D gene. The CDR3 covers 13 residues. Germline V gives CDR1 SGHTA, CDR2 FQGTGA. V lost 1 base and J lost 6, with 6 bases in between. CDR3 loop: CASSLSGAGELFF. The CDR3, as DNA: TGTGCCAGCAGCTTAAGTGGGGCCGGGGAGCTGTTTTTT.

The chain couples TRBV29-1 to TRBJ2-5; TRBD1 agrees at 7 bases. Trimming removed 4 bases from V and 5 bases from J; junction bases left unmatched: 7. This CDR3 spans 13 amino acids. The germline V gene encodes CDR1 SQVTM and CDR2 ANQGSEA. CDR3 in amino acids: CSVGQGDGETQYF. The CDR3 DNA is TGCAGCGTTGGCCAGGGGGATGGGGAGACCCAGTACTTC.

The chain employs TRBV4-1 and TRBJ1-6; D is unclear. Trimming pared 0 bases from V and 4 bases from J, leaving 10 bases between. The length of the CDR3 is 16 residues. CDR1 is MGHRA and CDR2 is YSYEKL in the germline V gene. The CDR3 here is CASSQDGQGYNSPLHF. CDR3 sequence (DNA): TGCGCCAGCAGCCAAGATGGTCAAGGGTATAATTCACCCCTCCACTTT.

The rearrangement links TRBV20-1 to TRBJ1-2, with D hard to call. V shed 6 bases and J shed 8 bases, with 13 bases lying between them. In germline, CDR1 is DFQATT, CDR2 SNEGSKA (reference sequence). The CDR3 runs 11 residues. CDR3 protein: CSANQLGGYTF. CDR3 sequence (DNA): TGCAGTGCGAATCAACTGGGGGGCTACACCTTC.

To note about this clone: Compared with germline, one end of the junction differs, possibly owing to a read error. The chain recombines TRBV7-8 with TRBJ2-1, with 10 bases matching TRBD1. Per the germline V gene, CDR1 is SGHVS and CDR2 is FQNEAQ. There are 15 residues in the CDR3. In DNA, the CDR3 is TGTGCCAGCAGCGTAGCCGGGACAGGGGTGAGGGGGCAGTTCTTC. Its translation: CASSVAGTGVRGQFF.

This clone was seen more than once but under ten times. V is TRBV7-2 and J is TRBJ2-7; 7 positions agree with TRBD2. The germline V gene has CDR1 SGHTA and CDR2 FQGNSA. The CDR3 has 16 residues. Trimming at V came to 5 bases and at J to 5 bases, leaving 15 bases not matched to a gene. CDR3 coding DNA: TGTGCCAGCAGCCCTCGTGCTGGGGGGGGAACGGACGAGCAGTACTTC. Protein: CASSPRAGGGTDEQYF.

The rearrangement joins TRBV19 to TRBJ1-1; 7 bases agree with TRBD1. The ends lost 0 bases at V and 4 bases at J; junction bases unmatched: 8. The V gene's germline CDR1 is LNHDA and CDR2 SQIVND (reference sequence). This CDR3 region has 16 residues. CDR3 region: CASSIDPQGVVTEAFF. In DNA, the CDR3 is TGTGCCAGTAGTATAGATCCGCAGGGGGTAGTCACTGAAGCTTTCTTT.

In its sample, this clone was seen once. J is TRBJ1-2 and V is TRBV6-5, with a tentative D call TRBD1 (5 bases). The V end was cut by 7 bases, the J end by 6 bases, with 12 bases between. Germline V gives CDR1 MNHEY, CDR2 SVGAGI. The length of the CDR3 is 12 residues. CDR3: CASKEGNHGYTF. CDR3 DNA: TGTGCCAGCAAAGAGGGGAACCATGGCTACACCTTC.

The gene calls are TRBV7-9 and TRBJ2-3; 9 bases map to TRBD2. Per the germline V gene, CDR1 is SEHNR and CDR2 is FQNEAQ (reference sequence). CDR3 length: 16 amino acids. The V segment lost 0 bases and the J segment 2 bases; nucleotides outside the gene matches: 3. The CDR3, as DNA: TGTGCCAGCAGCTTAGCGGCGGGGGGGCACACAGATACGCAGTATTTT. Its protein is CASSLAAGGHTDTQYF.

The rearrangement links TRBV30 to TRBJ1-1; possible D gene TRBD1, 5 bases. The CDR3 loop spans 14 amino acids. V was cut by 3 bases and J by 1 base, with 12 bases left in between. Germline V gene data show CDR1 as GTSNPN and CDR2 as SVGIG (reference sequence). The CDR3 here is CAWRRQGGNTEAFF. For the CDR3, the DNA is TGTGCCTGGAGAAGGCAGGGAGGGAACACTGAAGCTTTCTTT.

This clone occurred once. The chain recombines TRBV7-2 with TRBJ1-1, with a possible D match to TRBD1 (5 bases). The CDR3 spans 14 residues. Trimming left V 4 bases short and J 6 bases short, with 15 bases between. Germline V gives CDR1 SGHTA, CDR2 FQGNSA. The CDR3 loop is CASSSRGRGAEAFF. CDR3 DNA sequence: TGTGCCAGCAGCTCCCGGGGAAGGGGAGCTGAAGCTTTCTTT.

The genes are TRBV7-3 and TRBJ1-6; D not resolved. The CDR3 is 13 residues long. V gave up 4 bases and J gave up 7 bases, with 8 bases separating them. Per germline, CDR1 SGHTA and CDR2 FQGTGA. CDR3 sequence: CASSSRPNSPLHF. The CDR3 DNA follows: TGTGCCAGCAGCTCTAGACCGAATTCACCCCTCCACTTT.

In this sample, this clone turned up a few times. The gene calls are TRBV10-3 and TRBJ1-3; D is ambiguous. This CDR3 region has 14 residues. Trimming took 3 bases from V and 0 from J, leaving 6 bases between them. CDR1 ENHRY and CDR2 SYGVKD come from the germline V gene. The CDR3 region is CAISDGSSGNTIYF. The CDR3 nucleotides are TGTGCCATCAGTGACGGAAGCTCTGGAAACACCATATATTTT.

The chain carries TRBV19 and TRBJ2-2, with 7 bases fitting TRBD1. The CDR3 loop spans 15 amino acids. Trimming removed 8 bases from V and 1 base from J; junction bases left unmatched: 7. The germline CDR1 and CDR2 sequences are LNHDA and SQIVND (reference sequence). CDR3 loop: CASRLQGLNTGELFF. In nucleotides, the CDR3 is TGTGCCAGTCGGCTACAGGGGCTGAACACCGGGGAGCTGTTTTTT. The whole variable domain, filled in from reference TRBV19 and TRBJ2-2, reads DGGITQSPKYLFRKEGQNVTLSCEQNLNHDAMYWYRQDPGQGLRLIYYSQIVNDFQKGDIAEGYSVSREKKESFPLTVTSAQKNPTAFYLCASRLQGLNTGELFFGEGSRLTVL.

V and J are TRBV2 and TRBJ1-1; the D is unclear. V lost 5 bases and J 0 bases, leaving 10 bases between the germline ends. The CDR3 is made up of 14 amino acids. Germline CDR1 SNHLY, CDR2 FYNNEI. The CDR3 nucleotides are TGTGCCAGCAGTACCAGATCCATGAACACTGAAGCTTTCTTT. The encoded protein is CASSTRSMNTEAFF. The complete variable domain, with remaining parts taken from reference TRBV2 and TRBJ1-1, reads EPEVTQTPSHQVTQMGQEVILRCVPISNHLYFYWYRQILGQKVEFLVSFYNNEISEKSEIFDDQFSVERPDGSNFTLKIRSTKLEDSAMYFCASSTRSMNTEAFFGQGTRLTVV.

V and J are TRBV7-2 and TRBJ2-7; TRBD1 agrees at 8 bases. CDR1 and CDR2 (germline): SGHTA, FQGNSA. J lost 4 bases, V lost 5 bases, and 4 bases had no gene match. The CDR3 is 13 residues long. CDR3 residues: CASSTGGSYEQYF. In DNA form, the CDR3 reads TGTGCCAGCAGCACAGGGGGGTCTTACGAGCAGTACTTC.

This clone has only a few counts. The V and J genes are TRBV6-6 and TRBJ1-3, with unresolved D. V lost 6 bases and J lost 0, with 12 bases in between. This CDR3 region has 15 residues. Germline V gene data show CDR1 as MNHNY and CDR2 as SVGAGI (reference sequence). The CDR3 coding sequence is TGTGCCAGCAGAGAAGACGTTCTCTCTGGAAACACCATATATTTT. Encoded protein: CASREDVLSGNTIYF.

The chain uses TRBV7-2 and TRBJ1-1, with TRBD1 as a possible D gene (6 bases). Trimming took 8 bases from V and 4 from J, leaving 23 bases between them. In germline, CDR1 is SGHTA, CDR2 FQGNSA. There are 16 residues in the CDR3. CDR3 sequence reads: CASLGRTGIRGTEAFF. DNA of the CDR3: TGTGCCAGCCTCGGTCGGACGGGAATCAGGGGCACTGAAGCTTTCTTT.

For this clone: The sample holds other DNA sequences that translate to the same CDR3. This chain connects TRBV30 to TRBJ2-7; TRBD1 is a possible D gene (6 bases). V was trimmed by 8 bases and J by 5 bases, leaving 19 bases between them. Germline V gives CDR1 GTSNPN, CDR2 SVGIG (reference sequence). The CDR3 extends over 13 amino acids. In DNA, the CDR3 is TGTGCCCAAGCAGGGGCCCGAGGCAACGAGCAGTACTTC. This translates into CAQAGARGNEQYF.

This rearrangement joins TRBV21-1 to TRBJ2-7; TRBD2 reflects the table's D call only, with no check against the DNA. TRBV21-1 is tagged as a pseudogene. This CDR3 region has 11 residues. In DNA, the CDR3 is TGTGCCAGCAGCACCCTCTACGAGCAGTACTTC. Translation: CASSTLYEQYF.

V usage is TRBV7-3 and J usage is TRBJ2-3; the D gene could be TRBD1 or TRBD2 (5 bases each). Germline V lookup: CDR1 SGHTA, CDR2 FQGTGA. Between the trimmed V and J ends, which lost 5 bases and 1 base, there was a span of 13 bases. The CDR3 is 15 amino acids. The CDR3 reads CASSLMGVRTDTQYF. Written as DNA, the CDR3 is TGTGCCAGCAGCCTCATGGGGGTTCGCACAGATACGCAGTATTTT.